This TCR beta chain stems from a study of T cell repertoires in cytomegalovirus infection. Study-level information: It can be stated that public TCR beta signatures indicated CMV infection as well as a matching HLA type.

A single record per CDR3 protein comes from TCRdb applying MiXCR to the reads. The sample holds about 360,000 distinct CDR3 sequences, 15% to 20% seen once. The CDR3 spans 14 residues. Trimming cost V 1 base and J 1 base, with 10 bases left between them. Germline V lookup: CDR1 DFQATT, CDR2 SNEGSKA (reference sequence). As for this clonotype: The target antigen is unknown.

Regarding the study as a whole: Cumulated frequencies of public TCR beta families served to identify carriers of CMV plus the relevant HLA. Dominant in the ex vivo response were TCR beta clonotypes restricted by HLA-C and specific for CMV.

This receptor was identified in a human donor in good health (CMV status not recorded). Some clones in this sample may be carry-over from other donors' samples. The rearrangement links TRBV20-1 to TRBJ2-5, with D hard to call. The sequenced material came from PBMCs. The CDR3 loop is CSARAAYSQETQYF. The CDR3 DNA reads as TGCAGTGCTAGAGCCGCGTACTCCCAAGAGACCCAGTACTTC.